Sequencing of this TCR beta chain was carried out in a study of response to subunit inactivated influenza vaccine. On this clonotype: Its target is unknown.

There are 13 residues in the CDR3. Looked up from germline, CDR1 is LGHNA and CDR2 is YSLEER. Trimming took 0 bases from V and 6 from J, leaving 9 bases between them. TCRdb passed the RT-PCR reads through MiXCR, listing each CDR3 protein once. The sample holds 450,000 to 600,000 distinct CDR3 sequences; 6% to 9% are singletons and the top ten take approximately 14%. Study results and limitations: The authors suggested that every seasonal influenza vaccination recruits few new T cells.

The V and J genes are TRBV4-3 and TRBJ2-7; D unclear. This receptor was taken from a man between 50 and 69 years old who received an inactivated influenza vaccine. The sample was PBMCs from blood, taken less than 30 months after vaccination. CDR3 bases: TGCGCCAGCAGCCAAGATCCCTCGGGCGAGCAGTACTTC. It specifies CASSQDPSGEQYF.